These 27 T cell receptor beta chains were all obtained from the same sample, sequenced in a study of Graves' ophthalmopathy and Graves' hyperthyroidism. Amplifying from RNA transcripts, the study obtained TCR beta CDR3 regions. RT-PCR with HTBI primers came first, then second-round multiplex PCR. TCRdb re-analysed the multiplex PCR reads in MiXCR, keeping a single row per CDR3 protein. Among 1 million to 1.3 million distinct CDR3 sequences listed, about 36% were seen once. Sequenced material: peripheral blood or thyroid tissue (not recorded which). Every receptor here comes from an adult man with Graves' hyperthyroidism.

This clonotype has only one observation. The rearrangement uses TRBV2 and TRBJ2-7; 7 nucleotides agree with TRBD1. V was clipped by 4 bases and J by 0 bases; unmatched bases: 9. CDR1 SNHLY and CDR2 FYNNEI come from the germline V gene. The length of the CDR3 is 16 residues. CDR3 bases: TGTGCCAGCAGTGGAGATGCCGGGACAGACTCCTACGAGCAGTACTTC. This encodes CASSGDAGTDSYEQYF.

This clonotype was counted at least ten times. This rearrangement joins TRBV7-8 to TRBJ2-7, with 10 bases aligning to TRBD2. The length of the CDR3 is 13 residues. CDR1 is SGHVS, CDR2 FQNEAQ, per germline. V lost 1 base, J lost 6 bases, and 0 bases stayed unmatched. The CDR3 nucleotides read TGTGCCAGCAGCTTAGTAGCGGGAGGCGAGCAGTACTTC. It translates to CASSLVAGGEQYF.

Points on this clonotype: A much larger clone sits a single nucleotide away, making a read error possible. This chain joins TRBV7-2 and TRBJ1-2; the match to TRBD1 covers 9 bases. This CDR3 spans 13 amino acids. Germline lookup yields CDR1 SGHTA and CDR2 FQGNSA. The DNA for the CDR3 is TGTGCCGGCAGCTTATCGGACAGGGGTAGCTACACCTTC. Translating gives CAGSLSDRGSYTF.

This clonotype was recorded a few times. The chain carries TRBV10-3 and TRBJ1-4, with D perhaps TRBD1 (6 bases). Looked up from germline, CDR1 is ENHRY and CDR2 is SYGVKD. V was pared by 6 bases and J by 7 bases, with 12 bases between. The CDR3 runs to 13 residues. The CDR3 sequence: CAISRTETEKLFF. For the CDR3, the DNA is TGTGCCATCAGCCGGACAGAAACTGAAAAACTGTTTTTT.

This clonotype was found once. The V call is TRBV4-1, the J call TRBJ2-7, with a tentative D call TRBD1 (5 bases). Trimming took 0 bases from V and 0 from J, leaving 12 bases between them. The CDR3 sequence is 16 residues long. Germline-derived CDR1 and CDR2 are MGHRA and YSYEKL. CDR3 region: CASSQDLTESSYEQYF. As DNA, the CDR3 is TGCGCCAGCAGCCAAGATTTGACAGAGAGCTCCTACGAGCAGTACTTC.

The V call is TRBV29-1, the J call TRBJ2-5, with D maybe TRBD2 (5 bases). Germline CDR1 SQVTM, CDR2 ANQGSEA. The V end was cut by 0 bases, the J end by 7 bases, with 15 bases between. The CDR3 has 14 residues. CDR3 region: CSVEEGLWTGTQYF. As DNA, the CDR3 is TGCAGCGTTGAAGAAGGACTGTGGACGGGGACCCAGTACTTC.

CDR3 residues: CASSYWGQLQETQYF. Written as DNA, the CDR3 is TGTGCCAGCAGTTACTGGGGACAGTTGCAAGAGACCCAGTACTTC. This rearrangement joins TRBV6-5 to TRBJ2-5; TRBD1 agrees at 7 bases. V lost 1 base to trimming and J lost 2 bases; unmatched junction nucleotides: 4. Germline V gene data show CDR1 as MNHEY and CDR2 as SVGAGI. The CDR3 has 15 amino acids.

This clonotype occurred many times. This chain links TRBV7-8 with TRBJ2-5, with D possibly being TRBD1 or TRBD2 (6 bases each). Between the trimmed V and J ends, which lost 3 bases and 5 bases, there was a span of 13 bases. CDR1 and CDR2 (germline): SGHVS, FQNEAQ. The CDR3 is made up of 14 amino acids. CDR3 protein: CASSFFTGRETQYF. In nucleotides, the CDR3 is TGTGCCAGCAGCTTCTTTACAGGGAGGGAGACCCAGTACTTC.

This clonotype has ten or more counts. The chain employs TRBV25-1 and TRBJ1-4; D remains ambiguous. Trimming pared 1 base from V and 5 bases from J, leaving 8 bases between. The CDR3 is made up of 14 amino acids. CDR1 MGHDK and CDR2 SYGVNS come from the germline V gene. As DNA, the CDR3 is TGTGCCAGCAGTGAATGGACGGAGAATGAAAAACTGTTTTTT. Translation gives CASSEWTENEKLFF.

V is TRBV7-8 and J is TRBJ2-1, with 7 bases that match TRBD1. This CDR3 is built from 19 residues. V dropped 2 bases and J dropped 3; count of bases not matched to a gene: 16. Germline CDR1 SGHVS, CDR2 FQNEAQ. Here the CDR3 reads CASSLRDRAQSGDYNEQFF. The CDR3 coding sequence is TGTGCCAGCAGCTTAAGGGACAGAGCACAGTCAGGAGACTACAATGAGCAGTTCTTC.

This clonotype was detected ten times or more. The chain combines TRBV5-6 with TRBJ1-2; D may be TRBD1 (5 bases). The CDR3 has 14 amino acids. The germline gives CDR1 SGHDT, CDR2 YYEEEE. V gave up 5 bases and J gave up 0 bases, with 11 bases separating them. As DNA, the CDR3 is TGTGCCAGCAGATCGACAGCCTCTAACTATGGCTACACCTTC. Protein product: CASRSTASNYGYTF.

Of note for this clonotype: A much larger clone sits a single nucleotide away, making a read error possible. V and J are TRBV7-9 and TRBJ1-2; D gene uncertain. Germline V CDR1 and CDR2: SEHNR, FQNEAQ (reference sequence). V lost 5 bases and J 6 bases, leaving 16 bases between the germline ends. The CDR3 runs 14 residues. In DNA form, the CDR3 reads TGTGCCAGCAGCCAAGATCCTAGCAGCCATGGCTACACCTTC. Translation gives CASSQDPSSHGYTF.

The V gene is TRBV7-2, the J gene TRBJ1-5, with a tentative D call TRBD1 (6 bases). This CDR3 comprises 15 residues. The V end lost 6 bases, the J end lost 6 bases, and 18 bases lay between the germline ends. CDR1 and CDR2 from the germline V gene are SGHTA and FQGNSA. CDR3 sequence reads: CASSLGTKVAQPQHF. CDR3 nucleotides: TGTGCCAGCAGTTTGGGGACAAAAGTTGCTCAGCCCCAGCATTTT.

The V and J genes are TRBV10-3 and TRBJ2-2; perhaps D is TRBD1 or TRBD2 (5 bases each). The CDR3 length is 16 residues. The V gene's germline CDR1 is ENHRY and CDR2 SYGVKD. V lost 7 bases to trimming and J lost 8 bases, with 23 bases between them. CDR3 in amino acids: CAITKSGTPALGELFF. The CDR3 coding sequence is TGTGCCATCACCAAATCCGGGACCCCAGCCTTGGGGGAGCTGTTTTTT.

This clonotype was detected only once. An end of the junction differs from the germline gene, which may be a read error. This chain uses TRBV10-2 with TRBJ2-5; TRBD2 might be the D (7 bases). Germline V lookup: CDR1 WSHSY, CDR2 SAAADI. This CDR3 comprises 14 residues. CDR3 protein: CASTPGGSQETQYF. CDR3 in DNA: TGTGCCAGCACCCCGGGGGGCAGTCAAGAGACCCAGTACTTC.

This clonotype was detected many times. This chain joins TRBV5-1 and TRBJ2-2; 9 bases line up with TRBD1. The length of the CDR3 is 14 residues. From germline, CDR1 is SGHRS and CDR2 YFSETQ. V was pared by 4 bases and J by 7 bases, with 5 bases of the junction left unmatched. The CDR3: CASSGTGSDGELFF. The DNA of the CDR3 is TGCGCCAGCAGCGGGACAGGGTCCGACGGGGAGCTGTTTTTT.

As concerns this clonotype: A much more abundant neighbour one base away suggests this may be a read error. This chain connects TRBV7-2 to TRBJ1-1; D may be TRBD1 (5 bases). The CDR3 runs 16 residues. V shed 4 bases and J shed 2 bases, with 17 bases lying between them. Germline CDR1 and CDR2: SGHTA and FQGNSA. The CDR3 reads CASSSGLGRQNTEAFF. DNA for the CDR3: TGTGCCAGCAGCTCCGGACTGGGACGGCAAAACACTGAAGCTTTCTTT.

The chain joins TRBV20-1 to TRBJ1-4, with D possibly TRBD1 on 5 matching bases. The CDR3 is 16 amino acids. The germline CDR1 and CDR2 sequences are DFQATT and SNEGSKA (reference sequence). Trimming shortened V by 5 bases and J by 3 bases, and 19 bases separated the two germline ends. The CDR3 sequence is CSAVSPGSWANEKLFF. The CDR3 DNA reads as TGCAGTGCTGTGAGTCCAGGGAGTTGGGCTAATGAAAAACTGTTTTTT.

The chain joins TRBV7-9 to TRBJ1-2; TRBD1 agrees at 9 bases. V shed 5 bases, J shed 0 bases, and the junction held 10 bases outside the gene matches. CDR3 length: 17 residues. Germline CDR1 and CDR2: SEHNR and FQNEAQ (reference sequence). CDR3 nucleotides: TGTGCCAGCAGCCGGGACAGGGTTCGAAGAGCTAACTATGGCTACACCTTC. Protein product: CASSRDRVRRANYGYTF.

The chain joins TRBV5-6 to TRBJ1-5; TRBD1 aligns across 8 bases. The CDR3 consists of 16 residues. In germline, CDR1 is SGHDT, CDR2 YYEEEE. V shed 3 bases, J shed 2 bases, and the junction held 7 bases outside the gene matches. The DNA of the CDR3 is TGTGCCAGCAGCTCCCGGACAGGGTTCGGCAATCAGCCCCAGCATTTT. Protein: CASSSRTGFGNQPQHF.

CDR3 DNA sequence: TGTGCCAGCAGCGGACCAGGGAGCGCCCATCGTCGGGCGGACTATGGCTACACCTTC. Translating gives CASSGPGSAHRRADYGYTF. The chain links TRBV9 to TRBJ1-2; D might be TRBD1 (5 bases). The CDR3 is 19 amino acids. From germline, CDR1 is SGDLS and CDR2 YYNGEE. Trimming shortened V by 3 bases and J by 3 bases, and 27 bases separated the two germline ends. The complete variable domain, with remaining parts taken from reference TRBV9 and TRBJ1-2, reads DSGVTQTPKHLITATGQRVTLRCSPRSGDLSVYWYQQSLDQGLQFLIQYYNGEERAKGNILERFSAQQFPDLHSELNLSSLELGDSALYFCASSGPGSAHRRADYGYTFGSGTRLTVV.

In this sample, this clonotype turned up a few times. V and J are TRBV7-2 and TRBJ2-2; 7 bases map to TRBD2. The germline CDR1 and CDR2 sequences are SGHTA and FQGNSA. The V segment lost 4 bases and the J segment 2 bases; nucleotides outside the gene matches: 4. CDR3 length equals 15 residues. The CDR3 DNA is TGTGCCAGCAGCTGGGGGGGGTTCAACACCGGGGAGCTGTTTTTT. This encodes CASSWGGFNTGELFF.

The genes are TRBV9 and TRBJ1-4; D is perhaps TRBD1 (5 bases). The CDR3 loop spans 17 amino acids. V was trimmed by 0 bases and J by 1 base, leaving 13 bases between them. Germline V gene sequence: CDR1 SGDLS, CDR2 YYNGEE. Here the CDR3 DNA reads TGTGCCAGCAGCGTAGCTCCGGGAGGGGTAACTAATGAAAAACTGTTTTTT. Residues: CASSVAPGGVTNEKLFF.

This clonotype was seen just once. V gene TRBV6-1 combines with J gene TRBJ2-6; TRBD1 matches 8 bases. The CDR3 extends over 16 amino acids. Trimming at V came to 6 bases and at J to 0 bases, leaving 4 bases not matched to a gene. Germline V CDR1 and CDR2: MNHNS, SASEGT. Here the CDR3 reads CASRGTGTSGANVLTF. CDR3 nucleotides: TGTGCCAGCAGGGGGACAGGAACCTCTGGGGCCAACGTCCTGACTTTC.

The rearrangement uses TRBV20-1 and TRBJ1-1; 8 bases align to TRBD1. The CDR3 is 14 residues long. Germline loops: CDR1 DFQATT, CDR2 SNEGSKA (reference sequence). Losses at the gene ends were 3 bases for V and 5 bases for J; bases not matched to a gene: 8. CDR3 DNA sequence: TGCAGTGCTAGCGCACAGGGGGTCGGGACTGAAGCTTTCTTT. Its translation is CSASAQGVGTEAFF.

The rearrangement joins TRBV11-2 to TRBJ2-7; 8 bases agree with TRBD2. Germline V gene lookup returns CDR1 SGHAT and CDR2 FQNNGV. CDR3 length equals 14 residues. After removal of 5 bases from V and 7 bases from J, the junction contained 10 bases not matched to a gene. The CDR3 nucleotides are TGTGCCAGCAGCCACACAGGCGGGGGGTTTGAGCAGTACTTC. Its protein product is CASSHTGGGFEQYF. The variable domain in full, with the rest retrieved from reference TRBV11-2 and TRBJ2-7, is EAGVAQSPRYKIIEKRQSVAFWCNPISGHATLYWYQQILGQGPKLLIQFQNNGVVDDSQLPKDRFSAERLKGVDSTLKIQPAKLEDSAVYLCASSHTGGGFEQYFGPGTRLTVT.

The chain links TRBV10-3 to TRBJ1-2; 10 bases fit TRBD1. This CDR3 is 15 amino acids long. V was pared by 0 bases and J by 8 bases, with 6 bases of the junction left unmatched. CDR1 and CDR2 (germline): ENHRY, SYGVKD. Written as DNA, the CDR3 is TGTGCCATCAGTGAGTCCAAGGGACAGGGGATCGGCTACACCTTC. This codes for CAISESKGQGIGYTF.